Listed below are T cell receptor beta chains from one sample, sequenced in a study of blood T cell repertoires in COVID-19. Here immunoSEQ multiplex PCR was the method, and the copy in TCRdb shows in-frame clones only, minus some. The data hold approximately 170,000 clones, with around 84% observed a single time. The specimen was PBMCs or T cells enriched from blood (not recorded which). Every receptor here comes from a woman between 45 and 65 years old who had recovered from COVID-19. Each CDR3 is given with its conserved first and last residue. D genes are given only for firm matches. The size of a clone is reported for some rows only, either as once, few or many, or as a class for expanded clones.

clone_size	j_call	v_call	d_call	cdr3_nt	cdr3_aa
-	TRBJ2-2	TRBV19	TRBD2	TGTGCCAGTAGTATAGGACTAGCGGGGGGGCTTTTTGCCGGGGAGCTGTTTTTT	CASSIGLAGGLFAGELFF
-	TRBJ1-5	TRBV7-3	-	TGTGCCAGCAGCTTAACTCGGGATCAGCCCCAGCATTTT	CASSLTRDQPQHF
few	TRBJ2-3	TRBV7-3	TRBD1	TGTGCCAGCAGCCGAATGGGACAGGGTGGGAATACGCAGTATTTT	CASSRMGQGGNTQYF
-	TRBJ2-2	TRBV7-3	-	TGTGCCAGCAGCTTATTCGGGGGGAACACCGGGGAGCTGTTTTTT	CASSLFGGNTGELFF
-	TRBJ1-2	TRBV19	TRBD1	TGTGCCAGTAGTACCTTTTCCGGGACAGGGGGCGCCGGCTATGGCTACACCTTC	CASSTFSGTGGAGYGYTF
-	TRBJ2-5	TRBV7-6	-	TGTGCCAGCAGCCTTGGGGGGGGCAGAGAGACCCAGTACTTC	CASSLGGGRETQYF
-	TRBJ2-1	TRBV3-1/TRBV3-2	TRBD2	TGTGCCAGCAGACCTACTAGCGGGAGGGCCGGTGAGCAGTTCTTC	CASRPTSGRAGEQFF
-	TRBJ1-4	TRBV5-1	-	TGCGCCAGCAGTTTGACATTTGCAACTAATGAAAAACTGTTTTTT	CASSLTFATNEKLFF
-	TRBJ1-1	TRBV10-3	TRBD1	TGTGCCATCAGCGCCGGAGGGGACAGGGTACCCACTGAAGCTTTCTTT	CAISAGGDRVPTEAFF
once	TRBJ2-1	TRBV19	TRBD2	TGTGCCAGTAGTATAGATCTTAGGGCTAGCGGGTCCTACAATGAGCAGTTCTTC	CASSIDLRASGSYNEQFF
-	TRBJ1-2	TRBV5-4	-	TGTGCCAGCAGCTTGGGACGCGGACTCGACTATGGCTACACCTTC	CASSLGRGLDYGYTF
-	TRBJ1-1	TRBV19	-	TGTGCCAGTACCAACAGGTACACTGAAGCTTTCTTT	CASTNRYTEAFF
-	TRBJ1-3	TRBV7-2	-	TGTGCCAGCAGCTCGAGGAGAGCTGGAAACACCATATATTTT	CASSSRRAGNTIYF
-	TRBJ1-4	TRBV7-9	TRBD1	TGTGCCAGCAGCTTAGGGGGACAGGACTCTGAAAAACTGTTTTTT	CASSLGGQDSEKLFF
-	TRBJ2-7	TRBV19	TRBD2	TGTGCCAGTACGGAGGCTAGCGGGGGTTCTCGGGAGCAGTACTTC	CASTEASGGSREQYF
-	TRBJ1-2	TRBV3-1/TRBV3-2	-	TGTGCCAGCAGCCAAGGTTTCGGAACAGGTGGCTACACCTTC	CASSQGFGTGGYTF
-	TRBJ2-3	TRBV9	TRBD2	TGTGCCAGCAGCGTAGGAGCGGGAGCGCAGACAGATACGCAGTATTTT	CASSVGAGAQTDTQYF
-	TRBJ1-1	TRBV7-9	-	TGTGCCAGCAGCCCCGGACAGCTGAACACTGAAGCTTTCTTT	CASSPGQLNTEAFF
-	TRBJ1-4	TRBV5-1	-	TGCGCCAGCAGCTTGGAAGGAGGGCAGCTGTTTTTT	CASSLEGGQLFF
-	TRBJ1-4	TRBV5-1	-	TGCGCCAGCAGCTTGGCCCCGACGGGACTTAATGAAAAACTGTTTTTT	CASSLAPTGLNEKLFF
few	TRBJ2-1	TRBV3-1/TRBV3-2	TRBD2	TGTGCCAGCAGCCAATGGCGGGGGGACCCATTCTACAATGAGCAGTTCTTC	CASSQWRGDPFYNEQFF
-	TRBJ2-5	TRBV11-2	TRBD2	TGTGCCAGCAGCTTAGGGGTGCAGCCTAGCGGGGGGGCGGAGACCCAGTACTTC	CASSLGVQPSGGAETQYF
-	TRBJ2-1	TRBV5-1	-	TGCGCCAGCAGACCCCTCCTAAACAATGAGCAGTTCTTC	CASRPLLNNEQFF
-	TRBJ2-3	TRBV7-2	-	TGTGCCAGCAGCTTAGGAAGCTTTGCGCAGTATTTT	CASSLGSFAQYF
-	TRBJ1-1	TRBV4-2	-	TGTGCCAGCAGCCAAGGCATCATCGGAGGCACTGAAGCTTTCTTT	CASSQGIIGGTEAFF
few	TRBJ1-5	TRBV19	-	TGTGCCAGTAGTATAGATTCGACCAGGGGTCAGCCCCAGCATTTT	CASSIDSTRGQPQHF
-	TRBJ2-1	TRBV11-2	-	TGTGCCAGCCTATTGAGTAATGAGCAGTTCTTC	CASLLSNEQFF
-	TRBJ1-4	TRBV7-9	-	TGTGCCAGCAGCTTCCAGGGACACCAAAATGAAAAACTGTTTTTT	CASSFQGHQNEKLFF
-	TRBJ1-2	TRBV19	TRBD1	TGTGCCAGTAGTATAGATCTTCGGACAGGGAAACACTATGGCTACACCTTC	CASSIDLRTGKHYGYTF
-	TRBJ1-1	TRBV19	-	TGTGCCAGTAGTATCAGTGGGGCGGGGAGTGAAGCTTTCTTT	CASSISGAGSEAFF
once	TRBJ1-5	TRBV6-2/TRBV6-3	-	TGTGCCAGCAGTTACTCCGACAGGATGGGGAATCAGCCCCAGCATTTT	CASSYSDRMGNQPQHF
-	TRBJ1-2	TRBV10-3	-	TGTGCCATCAGTGAGGTTGGAGGGTTGTATGGCTACACCTTC	CAISEVGGLYGYTF
once	TRBJ1-1	TRBV2	-	TGTGCCAGCAGTGTAAGGCGGGTAGACACTGAAGCTTTCTTT	CASSVRRVDTEAFF
many	TRBJ1-4	TRBV4-3	-	TGCGCCAGCAGCCAGGCCAGATCTAATGAAAAACTGTTTTTT	CASSQARSNEKLFF
-	TRBJ1-3	TRBV11-3	-	TGTGCCAGCAGCTCAGATGGTGACAGTACTTCTGGAAACACCATATATTTT	CASSSDGDSTSGNTIYF
-	TRBJ2-2	TRBV5-1	-	TGCGCCAGCAGCTTGGTAACACAGGGCGCGAACACCGGGGAGCTGTTTTTT	CASSLVTQGANTGELFF
few	TRBJ1-1	TRBV7-2	-	TGTGCCAGCAGCTTTCTTTCGGGGAACACTGAAGCTTTCTTT	CASSFLSGNTEAFF
-	TRBJ1-6	TRBV28	-	TGTGCCAGCAGTTTGGACAGTTATTCACCCCTCCACTTT	CASSLDSYSPLHF